Below are 29 T cell receptor beta chains sequenced from a single sample in a study of beta chain features in type 1 diabetes. Notes on the study in general: All four CD4+ subsets from Type 1 diabetes patients carried moderately but significantly shorter TCRB CDR3s.

Their antigen targets remain unknown. Since all of the isolated RNA was reverse transcribed, expressed TCRB transcripts were what got sequenced. The assay was immunoSEQ multiplex PCR, and TCRdb's table has in-frame clones only and misses some. The data hold roughly 340,000 clones, with approximately 13% observed a single time. Sequencing used naive CD4+ T cells from blood. The origin of the receptors is a woman between 18 and 30 years old with type 1 diabetes.

V and J are TRBV6-5 and TRBJ2-6; D is undetermined. V lost 0 bases and J lost 0, with 6 bases in between. CDR1 and CDR2 (germline): MNHEY, SVGAGI. This CDR3 region has 16 residues. Here the CDR3 reads CASSYSWASGANVLTF. In nucleotides, the CDR3 is TGTGCCAGCAGTTACTCATGGGCCTCTGGGGCCAACGTCCTGACTTTC.

This clone has more than one count but fewer than ten. The rearrangement joins TRBV7-7 to TRBJ2-1, with no clear D. Germline-derived CDR1 and CDR2 are SSHAT and FNYEAQ (reference sequence). The CDR3 has 13 residues. Trimming took 0 bases from V and 8 from J, leaving 8 bases between them. Here the CDR3 DNA reads TGTGCCAGCAGCTTAGCGGGTGAGGATGAGCAGTTCTTC. Protein product: CASSLAGEDEQFF.

The rearrangement links TRBV19 to TRBJ2-1, with 7 bases that match TRBD1. The CDR3 sequence is 13 residues long. Germline trimming cut 3 bases from V and 12 bases from J; bases unmatched to any gene: 8. Looked up from germline, CDR1 is LNHDA and CDR2 is SQIVND (reference sequence). CDR3 protein: CASSIIRDSRQFF. As DNA, the CDR3 is TGTGCCAGTAGTATTATCAGGGACAGTCGGCAGTTCTTC.

The chain links TRBV2 to TRBJ1-1; D ambiguous. The CDR3 runs 14 residues. Germline loops: CDR1 SNHLY, CDR2 FYNNEI. Between the trimmed V and J ends, which lost 7 bases and 1 base, there was a span of 13 bases. The CDR3 sequence is CASISRKRNTEAFF. The CDR3 DNA reads as TGTGCCAGCATCAGCAGGAAGAGGAACACTGAAGCTTTCTTT.

This clone was recorded a few times. The rearrangement joins TRBV7-2 to TRBJ2-5; 13 bases line up with TRBD2. The V segment lost 1 base and the J segment 4 bases; nucleotides outside the gene matches: 3. The CDR3 spans 16 residues. Germline V gene data show CDR1 as SGHTA and CDR2 as FQGNSA. The CDR3 spells CASSLGLAGGGETQYF. DNA for the CDR3: TGTGCCAGCAGCTTAGGACTAGCGGGAGGAGGAGAGACCCAGTACTTC. Full variable domain (remainder filled in from reference TRBV7-2 and TRBJ2-5): GAGVSQSPSNKVTEKGKDVELRCDPISGHTALYWYRQSLGQGLEFLIYFQGNSAPDKSGLPSDRFSAERTGGSVSTLTIQRTQQEDSAVYLCASSLGLAGGGETQYFGPGTRLLVL.

The chain has TRBV9 and TRBJ2-2, with 7 bases identical to TRBD2. This CDR3 is 14 amino acids long. The germline V gene encodes CDR1 SGDLS and CDR2 YYNGEE. With 4 bases clipped from V and 4 bases from J, the junction kept 4 bases outside the gene matches. CDR3: CASSSGLGTGELFF. The CDR3 nucleotides are TGTGCCAGCAGCAGCGGACTAGGCACCGGGGAGCTGTTTTTT.

This clone was found a few times. This sample also contains other DNA sequences that code for the same CDR3. The CDR3 DNA sequence: TGTGCCAGCTCACCCGACAGGGGATATGGCTACACCTTC. Translating gives CASSPDRGYGYTF. This chain uses TRBV18 with TRBJ1-2; 8 bases fit TRBD1. After removal of 3 bases from V and 5 bases from J, the junction contained 2 bases not matched to a gene. Germline CDR1 reads KGHSH; CDR2 reads LQKENI. CDR3 length: 13 amino acids.

This chain joins TRBV5-1 and TRBJ2-2, with D unclear. This CDR3 comprises 14 residues. V was trimmed by 0 bases and J by 2 bases, leaving 5 bases between them. The germline V gene encodes CDR1 SGHRS and CDR2 YFSETQ. The CDR3 here is CASSLGANTGELFF. CDR3 DNA sequence: TGCGCCAGCAGCTTGGGGGCCAACACCGGGGAGCTGTTTTTT.

This clone showed up just a few times. V is TRBV29-1 and J is TRBJ2-7; 12 bases match TRBD2. CDR1 is SQVTM, CDR2 ANQGSEA, per germline. The CDR3 consists of 16 residues. Unmatched junction bases numbered 16, after V lost 4 bases and J lost 9 bases. In DNA, the CDR3 is TGCAGCGTTGGCCTCTCACTAGCGGGAGGCCCCGCTTCGCAGTACTTC. This sequence encodes CSVGLSLAGGPASQYF.

This clone was counted a few times. The chain links TRBV7-3 to TRBJ2-5; no reliable D call. The CDR3 spans 13 residues. Looked up from germline, CDR1 is SGHTA and CDR2 is FQGTGA. V shed 8 bases and J shed 2 bases, with 12 bases lying between them. The DNA of the CDR3 is TGTGCCAGCGCCGATGTACAACAAGAGACCCAGTACTTC. It translates to CASADVQQETQYF.

The rearrangement links TRBV9 to TRBJ2-3; D perhaps matches TRBD2 (6 bases). The CDR3 is 14 residues long. V was cut by 6 bases and J by 3 bases, with 14 bases left in between. CDR1 SGDLS and CDR2 YYNGEE come from the germline V gene. The CDR3, as DNA: TGTGCCAGCACGGTGGGAGGAGGTACAGATACGCAGTATTTT. It codes for CASTVGGGTDTQYF.

This clone was counted only a few times. The V and J genes are TRBV9 and TRBJ1-4, with D possibly matching TRBD1 (5 bases). Germline V gene sequence: CDR1 SGDLS, CDR2 YYNGEE. Trimming took off 4 bases at V and 4 bases at J, with 11 bases between the two ends. The CDR3 consists of 14 residues. CDR3 nucleotides: TGTGCCAGCAGCCCCGACAGACTTAATGAAAAACTGTTTTTT. As protein: CASSPDRLNEKLFF.

This clone was seen a handful of times. J is TRBJ2-7 and V is TRBV5-1; TRBD1 is a possible D gene (6 bases). There are 14 residues in the CDR3. Germline V gene sequence: CDR1 SGHRS, CDR2 YFSETQ. The V gene lost 3 bases and the J gene lost 4 bases, with 14 bases spanning the gap. The CDR3: CASSSGASRYEQYF. The CDR3 coding sequence is TGCGCCAGCAGCTCAGGGGCTAGCAGATACGAGCAGTACTTC.

This clone showed up just a few times. V usage is TRBV27 and J usage is TRBJ2-7; 11 bases map to TRBD2. J lost 4 bases, V lost 6 bases, and 14 bases had no gene match. Germline V gene sequence: CDR1 MNHEY, CDR2 SMNVEV (reference sequence). The CDR3 extends over 17 amino acids. CDR3 bases: TGTGCCAGCAGCCCTTATAGGGTGCTAGCGGGAGGTTACGAGCAGTACTTC. Protein sequence: CASSPYRVLAGGYEQYF.

This sequence joins TRBV29-1 and TRBJ2-2, with 8 nucleotides matching TRBD1. The CDR3 runs to 18 residues. V shed 0 bases, J shed 7 bases, and the junction held 16 bases outside the gene matches. Germline CDR1 is SQVTM and CDR2 is ANQGSEA. CDR3 in DNA: TGCAGCGTTGAAGATCGGGGGCGCAGGGGGCTAGGAGGCGGGGAGCTGTTTTTT. This gives the protein CSVEDRGRRGLGGGELFF.

V is TRBV5-1 and J is TRBJ2-2; 10 positions match TRBD2. The CDR3 sequence is 15 residues long. Germline-derived CDR1 and CDR2 are SGHRS and YFSETQ. J gave up 7 bases and V 1 base, and 4 bases lay outside the gene matches. In DNA, the CDR3 is TGCGCCAGCAGCTTGTGGCTAGCGGGAGTCGGGGAGCTGTTTTTT. Protein sequence: CASSLWLAGVGELFF.

The table lists this clone with a few counts. The V and J genes are TRBV27 and TRBJ2-5; maybe TRBD2 (6 bases). CDR3 length: 13 amino acids. With 3 bases removed from V and 4 bases from J, the gap between germline ends came to 9 bases. CDR1 and CDR2 (germline): MNHEY, SMNVEV (reference sequence). Here the CDR3 reads CASSFLGGETQYF. CDR3 sequence (DNA): TGTGCCAGCAGTTTTCTGGGAGGAGAGACCCAGTACTTC.

This clone was observed a handful of times. The chain has TRBV7-7 and TRBJ2-1; D is possibly TRBD1 (6 bases). The CDR3 runs to 13 residues. The V end lost 4 bases, the J end lost 5 bases, and 9 bases lay between the germline ends. Germline CDR1 is SSHAT and CDR2 is FNYEAQ (reference sequence). DNA of the CDR3: TGTGCCAGCAGCTCAGGACAGAACAATGAGCAGTTCTTC. This translates into CASSSGQNNEQFF.

This clone has just a few counts. The V and J genes are TRBV28 and TRBJ2-7; TRBD2 matches 11 bases. This CDR3 spans 15 amino acids. From germline, CDR1 is MDHEN and CDR2 SYDVKM. The V gene end was trimmed by 6 bases and the J gene end by 2 bases; junction bases not matched to a gene: 6. DNA for the CDR3: TGTGCCAGCAGACACGGGACTAGCGGCACCTACGAGCAGTACTTC. Its translation is CASRHGTSGTYEQYF.

This clone was picked up a small number of times. This chain joins TRBV6-1 and TRBJ2-7; D remains ambiguous. Germline lookup yields CDR1 MNHNS and CDR2 SASEGT. Trimming left V 5 bases short and J 0 bases short, with 8 bases between. The CDR3 has 13 amino acids. The chain's CDR3 is CASSTLSSYEQYF. CDR3 coding DNA: TGTGCCAGCAGTACTCTTAGCTCCTACGAGCAGTACTTC.

This clone came up a few times. V and J are TRBV7-9 and TRBJ2-7; D is unclear. There are 11 residues in the CDR3. V gave up 2 bases and J gave up 7 bases, with 6 bases separating them. Germline-derived CDR1 and CDR2 are SEHNR and FQNEAQ (reference sequence). CDR3 in DNA: TGTGCCAGCAGCTTAAACTGGGAGCAGTACTTC. This sequence encodes CASSLNWEQYF.

This clone was seen a handful of times. The chain uses TRBV30 and TRBJ2-7; 7 positions agree with TRBD2. Germline CDR1 reads GTSNPN; CDR2 reads SVGIG (reference sequence). The CDR3 spans 15 residues. The CDR3 reads CASTGTSANSYEQYV. CDR3 nucleotides: TGTGCATCTACGGGAACTAGCGCCAACTCCTACGAGCAGTACGTC.

The rearrangement links TRBV13 to TRBJ2-1; 10 bases agree with TRBD2. The CDR3 runs to 16 residues. Trimming at V came to 5 bases and at J to 0 bases, leaving 4 bases not matched to a gene. The V gene's germline CDR1 is PRHDT and CDR2 FYEKMQ (reference sequence). CDR3 in DNA: TGTGCCAGCAGCCAGAGCGGGAGGGCCTCCTACAATGAGCAGTTCTTC. Translating gives CASSQSGRASYNEQFF.

This clone was detected a few times. The chain links TRBV7-2 to TRBJ2-3; 7 bases line up with TRBD1. J lost 3 bases, V lost 5 bases, and 8 bases had no gene match. The CDR3 is made up of 15 amino acids. Germline CDR1 is SGHTA and CDR2 is FQGNSA. CDR3 sequence reads: CASSGGQYWTDTQYF. The CDR3 bases are TGTGCCAGCAGCGGGGGACAGTACTGGACAGATACGCAGTATTTT.

This clone turned up a few times. V usage is TRBV30 and J usage is TRBJ2-1; TRBD1 aligns across 7 bases. With 2 bases clipped from V and 4 bases from J, the junction kept 2 bases outside the gene matches. CDR1 GTSNPN and CDR2 SVGIG come from the germline V gene (reference sequence). This CDR3 spans 13 amino acids. The CDR3 region is CAWSSDRYNEQFF. The CDR3 DNA reads TGTGCCTGGAGTTCGGACAGGTACAATGAGCAGTTCTTC.

This clone was counted a few times. The rearrangement links TRBV29-1 to TRBJ2-3; possibly TRBD2 for D (5 bases). The CDR3 has 14 amino acids. V lost 2 bases to trimming and J lost 1 base, with 10 bases between them. Germline lookup yields CDR1 SQVTM and CDR2 ANQGSEA. The CDR3 spells CSVETARGTDTQYF. The CDR3 nucleotides read TGCAGCGTTGAAACAGCGCGGGGCACAGATACGCAGTATTTT.

This clone was seen only a few times. This chain joins TRBV30 and TRBJ1-5; D is perhaps TRBD1 (5 bases). This CDR3 is 13 amino acids long. Germline V gene data show CDR1 as GTSNPN and CDR2 as SVGIG (reference sequence). The V gene lost 5 bases and the J gene lost 1 base, with 9 bases spanning the gap. The CDR3 protein is CAWQRGSNQPQHF. The CDR3 nucleotides read TGTGCCTGGCAAAGGGGCAGCAATCAGCCCCAGCATTTT.

This clone was detected a few times. The J gene is TRBJ2-7, the V gene TRBV5-6; 7 nucleotides match TRBD2. The CDR3 runs 13 residues. V trimming: 0 bases; J trimming: 7 bases; junction bases outside the gene matches: 4. Germline V gene sequence: CDR1 SGHDT, CDR2 YYEEEE. In DNA, the CDR3 is TGTGCCAGCAGCTTGGCCGGGGGGAATGAGCAGTACGTC. Translation: CASSLAGGNEQYV.

The rearrangement uses TRBV18 and TRBJ2-7, with TRBD2 matching over 7 bases. The junction had 16 bases not matched to a gene; V was cut back by 5 bases and J by 3 bases. Germline CDR1 KGHSH, CDR2 LQKENI. This CDR3 is 17 amino acids long. The CDR3 nucleotides are TGTGCCAGCTCAACCAGTACTAGCGCCGGAGTTGGCTACGAGCAGTACGTC. Translated: CASSTSTSAGVGYEQYV.